This T cell receptor beta chain was profiled in a study of control samples from healthy donors and cancer patients (dated by TCRdb to about 2020). From a lookup of the germline V gene, CDR1 and CDR2 are MNHNS and SASEGT. The CDR3 spans 18 residues, from the cysteine through the phenylalanine. CDR3 DNA is the only sequence kept; it has 54 bases, read in frame from the first base. V and J lose 3 bases and 10 bases, and a span of 25 bases separates them. On this clone itself: Its antigen specificity is not known. Base qualities were left out, and no much larger clone turns up one base away.

Receptors were amplified or captured by the immunoSEQ multiplex PCR assay. Not all clones reach the TCRdb copy of this immuneACCESS table, which keeps in-frame sequences only. Checked studies attribute under half of the gap to unresolved V genes and leave the rest unexplained. This sample has under 70,000 clones in its table, and about nine tenths of those were observed once. The leading ten clones occupy 1% to 1.5% of the sample. The receptor was derived from a woman aged 45 to 65 with colorectal cancer. Material for sequencing was PBMCs. Rearrangement joined TRBV6-1 to TRBJ1-6, with the D gene too uncertain to name. The nucleotides read TGTGCCAGCAGTGATAGCGGTCAAGAATATCCTTCCCCCTCACCCCTCCACTTT. Its coded protein is CASSDSGQEYPSPSPLHF.